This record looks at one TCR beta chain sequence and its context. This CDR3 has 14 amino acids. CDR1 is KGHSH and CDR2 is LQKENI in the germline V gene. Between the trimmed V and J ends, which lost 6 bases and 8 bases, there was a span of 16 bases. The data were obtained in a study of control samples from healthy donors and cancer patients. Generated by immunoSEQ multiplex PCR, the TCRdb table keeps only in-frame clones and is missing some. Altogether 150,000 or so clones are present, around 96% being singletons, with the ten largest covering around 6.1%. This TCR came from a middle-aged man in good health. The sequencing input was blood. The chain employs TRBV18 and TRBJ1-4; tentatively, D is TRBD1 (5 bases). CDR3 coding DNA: TGTGCCAGCTCCCCCGGGACTACGAGAGAAAAACTGTTTTTT. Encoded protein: CASSPGTTREKLFF.